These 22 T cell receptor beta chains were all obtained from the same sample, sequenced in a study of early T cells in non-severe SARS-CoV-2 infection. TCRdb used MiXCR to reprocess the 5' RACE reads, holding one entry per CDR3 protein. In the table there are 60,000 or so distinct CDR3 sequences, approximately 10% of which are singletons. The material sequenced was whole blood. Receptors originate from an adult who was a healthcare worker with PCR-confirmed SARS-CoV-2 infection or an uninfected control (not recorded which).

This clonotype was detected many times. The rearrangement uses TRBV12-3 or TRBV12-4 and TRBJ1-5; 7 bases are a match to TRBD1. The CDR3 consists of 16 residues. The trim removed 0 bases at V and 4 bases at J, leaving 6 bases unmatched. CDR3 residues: CASSLATGSGNQPQHF. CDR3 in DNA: TGTGCCAGCAGTTTAGCGACAGGGTCAGGGAATCAGCCCCAGCATTTT.

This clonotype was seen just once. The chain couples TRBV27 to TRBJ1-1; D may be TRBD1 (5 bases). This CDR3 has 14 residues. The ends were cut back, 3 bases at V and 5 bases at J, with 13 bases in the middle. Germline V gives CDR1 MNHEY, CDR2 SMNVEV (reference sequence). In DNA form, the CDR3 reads TGTGCCAGCAGTTTGGGGGTTTATTCGACTGAAGCTTTCTTT. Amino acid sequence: CASSLGVYSTEAFF.

CDR3 DNA sequence: TGTGCCAGCAGTTCCCACAGGGGGCGCACCACCGGGGAGCTGTTTTTT. It yields the protein CASSSHRGRTTGELFF. The V gene is TRBV12-3 or TRBV12-4, the J gene TRBJ2-2, with 9 bases identical to TRBD1. V dropped 4 bases and J dropped 4; count of bases not matched to a gene: 7. This CDR3 has 16 amino acids.

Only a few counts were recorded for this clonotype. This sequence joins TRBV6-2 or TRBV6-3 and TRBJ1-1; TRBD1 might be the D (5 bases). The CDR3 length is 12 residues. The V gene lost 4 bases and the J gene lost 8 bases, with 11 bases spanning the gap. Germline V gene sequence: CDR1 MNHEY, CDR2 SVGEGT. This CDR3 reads CASSSLGGEAFF. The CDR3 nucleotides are TGTGCCAGCAGTTCCCTTGGGGGAGAAGCTTTCTTT.

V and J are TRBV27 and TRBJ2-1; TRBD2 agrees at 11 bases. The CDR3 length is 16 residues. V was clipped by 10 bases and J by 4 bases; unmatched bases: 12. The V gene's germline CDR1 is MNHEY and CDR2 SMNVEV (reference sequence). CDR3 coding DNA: TGTGCCACCCTGCCCCCTAGCGGGGGGACGTACAATGAGCAGTTCTTC. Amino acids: CATLPPSGGTYNEQFF.

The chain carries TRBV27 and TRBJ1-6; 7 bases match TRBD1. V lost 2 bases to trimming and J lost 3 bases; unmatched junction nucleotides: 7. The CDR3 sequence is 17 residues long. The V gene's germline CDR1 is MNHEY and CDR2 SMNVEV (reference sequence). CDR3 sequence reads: CASSLRQGELYNSPLHF. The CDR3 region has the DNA TGTGCCAGCAGTTTACGACAGGGAGAGCTCTATAATTCACCCCTCCACTTT.

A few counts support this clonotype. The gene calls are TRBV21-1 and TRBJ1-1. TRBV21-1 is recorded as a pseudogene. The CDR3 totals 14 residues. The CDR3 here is CASSQLEMNTEAFF. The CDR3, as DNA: TGTGCCAGCAGCCAACTGGAGATGAACACTGAAGCTTTCTTT.

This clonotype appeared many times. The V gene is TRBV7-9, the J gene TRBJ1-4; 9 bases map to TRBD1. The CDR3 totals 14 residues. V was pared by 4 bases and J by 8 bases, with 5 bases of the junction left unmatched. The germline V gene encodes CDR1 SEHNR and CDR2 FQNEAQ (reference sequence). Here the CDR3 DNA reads TGTGCCAGCAGCTGGGACAGGGAGGGCGAAAAACTGTTTTTT. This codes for CASSWDREGEKLFF.

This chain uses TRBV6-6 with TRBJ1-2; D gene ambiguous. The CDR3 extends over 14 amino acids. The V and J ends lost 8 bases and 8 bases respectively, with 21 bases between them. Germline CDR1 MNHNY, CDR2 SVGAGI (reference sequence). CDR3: CASGSEAISGGYTF. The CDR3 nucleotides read TGTGCCAGCGGTTCAGAAGCCATATCAGGAGGCTACACCTTC.

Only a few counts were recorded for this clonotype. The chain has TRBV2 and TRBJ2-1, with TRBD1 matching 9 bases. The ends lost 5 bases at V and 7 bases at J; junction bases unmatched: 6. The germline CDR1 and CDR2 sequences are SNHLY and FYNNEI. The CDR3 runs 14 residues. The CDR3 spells CASSIDRGGNEQFF. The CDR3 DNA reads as TGTGCCAGCAGTATAGACAGGGGGGGAAATGAGCAGTTCTTC.

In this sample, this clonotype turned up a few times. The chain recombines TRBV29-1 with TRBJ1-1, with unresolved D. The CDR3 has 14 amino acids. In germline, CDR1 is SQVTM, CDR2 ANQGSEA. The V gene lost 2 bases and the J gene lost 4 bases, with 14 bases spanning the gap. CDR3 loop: CSVENRVSRTEAFF. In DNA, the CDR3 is TGCAGCGTTGAAAATAGGGTCAGCCGCACTGAAGCTTTCTTT.

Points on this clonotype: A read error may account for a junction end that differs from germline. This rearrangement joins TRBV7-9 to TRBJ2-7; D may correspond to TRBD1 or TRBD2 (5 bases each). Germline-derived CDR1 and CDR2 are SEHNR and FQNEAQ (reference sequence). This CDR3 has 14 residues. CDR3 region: CTSSIGTLSYEQYF. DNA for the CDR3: TGTACCAGCAGCATCGGGACCCTCTCCTACGAGCAGTACTTC.

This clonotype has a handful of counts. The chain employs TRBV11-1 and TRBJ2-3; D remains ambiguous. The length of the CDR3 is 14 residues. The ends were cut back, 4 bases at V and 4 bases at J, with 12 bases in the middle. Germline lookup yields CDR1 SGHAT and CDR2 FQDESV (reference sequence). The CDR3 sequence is CASSSRDPSDTQYF. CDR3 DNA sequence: TGTGCCAGCAGCTCGCGTGACCCATCAGATACGCAGTATTTT.

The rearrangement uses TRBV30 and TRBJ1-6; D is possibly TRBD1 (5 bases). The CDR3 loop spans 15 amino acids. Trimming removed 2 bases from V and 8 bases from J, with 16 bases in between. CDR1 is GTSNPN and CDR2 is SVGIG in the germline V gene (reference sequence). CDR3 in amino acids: CAWSLDSLGDSPLHF. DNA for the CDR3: TGTGCCTGGAGTCTTGACAGCTTGGGGGATTCACCCCTCCACTTT.

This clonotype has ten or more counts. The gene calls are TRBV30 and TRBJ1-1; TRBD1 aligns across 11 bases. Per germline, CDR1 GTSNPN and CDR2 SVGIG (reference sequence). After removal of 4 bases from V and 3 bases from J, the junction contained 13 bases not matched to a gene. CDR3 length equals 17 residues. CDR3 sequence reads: CAWTTGQGAFYDTEAFF. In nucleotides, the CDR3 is TGTGCCTGGACCACCGGACAGGGGGCTTTCTACGACACTGAAGCTTTCTTT. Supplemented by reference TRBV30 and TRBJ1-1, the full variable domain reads SQTIHQWPATLVQPVGSPLSLECTVEGTSNPNLYWYRQAAGRGLQLLFYSVGIGQISSEVPQNLSASRPQDRQFILSSKKLLLSDSGFYLCAWTTGQGAFYDTEAFFGQGTRLTVV.

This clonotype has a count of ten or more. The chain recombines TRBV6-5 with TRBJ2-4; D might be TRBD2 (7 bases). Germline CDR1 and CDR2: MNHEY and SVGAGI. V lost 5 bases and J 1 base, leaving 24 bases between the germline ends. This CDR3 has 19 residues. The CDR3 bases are TGTGCCAGCAGTCGCGGGGGCGCCTTATTCGACGTGGCCAAAAACATTCAGTACTTC. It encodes CASSRGGALFDVAKNIQYF.

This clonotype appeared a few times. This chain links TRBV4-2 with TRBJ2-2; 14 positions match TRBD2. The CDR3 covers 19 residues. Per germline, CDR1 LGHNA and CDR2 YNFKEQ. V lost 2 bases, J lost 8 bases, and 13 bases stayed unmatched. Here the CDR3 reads CASSQLWTSGGSSSGELFF. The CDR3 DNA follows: TGTGCCAGCAGCCAACTATGGACTAGCGGGGGGTCCAGTTCAGGGGAGCTGTTTTTT.

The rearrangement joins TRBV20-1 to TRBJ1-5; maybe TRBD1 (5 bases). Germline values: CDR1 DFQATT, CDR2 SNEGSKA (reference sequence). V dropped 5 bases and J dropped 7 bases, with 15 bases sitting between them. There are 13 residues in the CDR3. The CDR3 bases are TGCAGTGCTTCACAAGGGGTACAGCAGCCCCAGCATTTT. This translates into CSASQGVQQPQHF.

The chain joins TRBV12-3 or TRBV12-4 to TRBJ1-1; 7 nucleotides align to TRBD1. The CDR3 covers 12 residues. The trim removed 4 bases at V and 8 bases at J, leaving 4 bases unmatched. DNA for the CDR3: TGTGCCAGCAGTTCCCGGACAGGAGAAGCTTTCTTT. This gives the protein CASSSRTGEAFF.

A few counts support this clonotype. The CDR3, as DNA: TGTGCCAGCAGCGACGGACAGCTCTCCTACAATGAGCAGTTCTTC. Translated, it gives CASSDGQLSYNEQFF. The chain employs TRBV11-2 and TRBJ2-1; TRBD1 might be the D (6 bases). Germline values: CDR1 SGHAT, CDR2 FQNNGV. The CDR3 is 15 amino acids. V was pared by 5 bases and J by 0 bases, with 11 bases between.

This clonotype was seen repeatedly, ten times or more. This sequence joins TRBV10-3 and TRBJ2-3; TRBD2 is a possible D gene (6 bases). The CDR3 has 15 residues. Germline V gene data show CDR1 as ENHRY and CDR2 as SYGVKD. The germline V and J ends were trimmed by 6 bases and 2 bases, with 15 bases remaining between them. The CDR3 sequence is CAIRRDSGITDTQYF. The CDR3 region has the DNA TGTGCCATCAGACGGGACTCTGGGATCACAGATACGCAGTATTTT.

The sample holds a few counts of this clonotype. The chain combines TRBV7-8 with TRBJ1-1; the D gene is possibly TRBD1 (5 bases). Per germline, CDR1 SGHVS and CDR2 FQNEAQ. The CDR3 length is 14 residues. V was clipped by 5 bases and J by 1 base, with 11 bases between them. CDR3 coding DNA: TGTGCCAGCAGCAAACAGGCAGGGAACACTGAAGCTTTCTTT. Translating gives CASSKQAGNTEAFF.